The clone carrying this T cell receptor (beta chain) was seen a handful of times. Its specificity is not known. As to time point: persistent/refractory GD, antithyroid drugs over 5 years with positive TRAb. Construction of the TCR library relied on RNA isolated from PBMCs. The junction had 10 bases not matched to a gene; V was cut back by 5 bases and J by 4 bases. This CDR3 has 18 amino acids. The data were taken from a study of regulatory T cells in long-lasting Graves disease. HTBI primers from iRepertoire and Arm-PCR of CDR3 regions yielded the TCR beta libraries. From the multiplex PCR reads, TCRdb called clonotypes with MiXCR, one entry per CDR3 protein. The table includes about 470,000 distinct CDR3 sequences, about 20% detected once. Whole-study results and caveats: Persistent Graves' patients had lower TCR diversity than newly diagnosed ones.

The starting material was peripheral blood mononuclear cells (PBMCs), obtained when the disease was refractory, from a patient treated with antithyroid drugs. The chain links TRBV12-3 or TRBV12-4 to TRBJ2-2, with TRBD2 identical over 13 bases. The receptor comes from a female donor with Graves disease. CDR3 sequence reads: CASSLLAGGPIGTGELFF. The CDR3 DNA follows: TGTGCCAGCAGTCTACTAGCGGGAGGGCCTATCGGCACCGGGGAGCTGTTTTTT.